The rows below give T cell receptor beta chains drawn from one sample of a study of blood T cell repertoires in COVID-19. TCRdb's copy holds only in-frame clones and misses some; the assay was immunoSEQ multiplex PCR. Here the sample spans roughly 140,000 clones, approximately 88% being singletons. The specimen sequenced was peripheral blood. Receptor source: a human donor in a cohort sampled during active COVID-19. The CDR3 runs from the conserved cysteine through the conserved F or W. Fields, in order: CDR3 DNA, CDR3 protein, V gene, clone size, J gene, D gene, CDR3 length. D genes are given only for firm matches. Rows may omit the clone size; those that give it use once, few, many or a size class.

CDR3nt: TGTGCCAGCAGCACGCAACAGGGTAGATCCTATAATTCACCCCTCCACTTT; CDR3aa: CASSTQQGRSYNSPLHF; v_gene: TRBV5-4; abundance: -; j_gene: TRBJ1-6; d_gene: -; len: 17
CDR3nt: TGTGCCAGCTCCCCCGGGACAGGGGGCGAAAACACCATATATTTT; CDR3aa: CASSPGTGGENTIYF; v_gene: TRBV18; abundance: -; j_gene: TRBJ1-3; d_gene: TRBD1; len: 15
CDR3nt: TGTGCCAGCAGCTTATCTGGGGGGTCCCGGGAGACCCAGTACTTC; CDR3aa: CASSLSGGSRETQYF; v_gene: TRBV7-3; abundance: -; j_gene: TRBJ2-5; d_gene: -; len: 15
CDR3nt: TGTGCCAGCAGTCAGGGGCAGCCCCAGCATTTT; CDR3aa: CASSQGQPQHF; v_gene: TRBV12-3/TRBV12-4; abundance: once; j_gene: TRBJ1-5; d_gene: -; len: 11
CDR3nt: TGTGCCAGCAGCTTAGGAGCCTATGGCTACACCTTC; CDR3aa: CASSLGAYGYTF; v_gene: TRBV5-6; abundance: -; j_gene: TRBJ1-2; d_gene: -; len: 12
CDR3nt: TGCGCCAGCAGCCAGACTAGCGGGGGGCCCAATGAGCAGTTCTTC; CDR3aa: CASSQTSGGPNEQFF; v_gene: TRBV4-1; abundance: -; j_gene: TRBJ2-1; d_gene: TRBD2; len: 15
CDR3nt: TGCGCCAGCAGCCAGACAGGGAGGATCCAAGAGACCCAGTACTTC; CDR3aa: CASSQTGRIQETQYF; v_gene: TRBV4-1; abundance: -; j_gene: TRBJ2-5; d_gene: -; len: 15
CDR3nt: TGTGCCAGCAGCCTAGGGGCGACGGGTGGCTACACCTTC; CDR3aa: CASSLGATGGYTF; v_gene: TRBV3-1/TRBV3-2; abundance: -; j_gene: TRBJ1-2; d_gene: -; len: 13
CDR3nt: TGTGCCAGCAGCTTATCGGGGGGGGCCCCGGATACGCAGTATTTT; CDR3aa: CASSLSGGAPDTQYF; v_gene: TRBV7-2; abundance: -; j_gene: TRBJ2-3; d_gene: TRBD2; len: 15
CDR3nt: TGTGCCAGCAGCGTACAGGGTCCGGATGAAAAACTGTTTTTT; CDR3aa: CASSVQGPDEKLFF; v_gene: TRBV9; abundance: -; j_gene: TRBJ1-4; d_gene: -; len: 14
CDR3nt: TGTGCCAGCAGCTTAGGGGGGACAGGTCATTCACCCCTCCACTTT; CDR3aa: CASSLGGTGHSPLHF; v_gene: TRBV7-9; abundance: once; j_gene: TRBJ1-6; d_gene: TRBD1; len: 15
CDR3nt: TGTGCCAGCAGTGAAAACGAGGCGAGCTACAATGAGCAGTTCTTC; CDR3aa: CASSENEASYNEQFF; v_gene: TRBV6-1; abundance: -; j_gene: TRBJ2-1; d_gene: -; len: 15
CDR3nt: TGTGCCAGCTCACCAATCGGGGGAGGCAATGAGCAGTTCTTC; CDR3aa: CASSPIGGGNEQFF; v_gene: TRBV18; abundance: -; j_gene: TRBJ2-1; d_gene: -; len: 14
CDR3nt: TGTGCCAGCAGCTTAGAACGCGGTTCCTACAATGAGCAGTTCTTC; CDR3aa: CASSLERGSYNEQFF; v_gene: TRBV13; abundance: -; j_gene: TRBJ2-1; d_gene: -; len: 15
CDR3nt: TGTGCCAGCAGTTTATCGCGGGGGCTAGGCACAGATACGCAGTATTTT; CDR3aa: CASSLSRGLGTDTQYF; v_gene: TRBV27; abundance: -; j_gene: TRBJ2-3; d_gene: -; len: 16
CDR3nt: TGTGCCAGTAGTATGGGGACAGTTAATTCACCCCTCCACTTT; CDR3aa: CASSMGTVNSPLHF; v_gene: TRBV19; abundance: -; j_gene: TRBJ1-6; d_gene: TRBD1; len: 14
CDR3nt: TGTGCCAGCAGCCCCAGGGGTACAATGAACACTGAAGCTTTCTTT; CDR3aa: CASSPRGTMNTEAFF; v_gene: TRBV5-4; abundance: -; j_gene: TRBJ1-1; d_gene: -; len: 15
CDR3nt: TGTGCCAGCAGTTTATCACCTAGCGGGGGGACGTACCAAGAGACCCAGTACTTC; CDR3aa: CASSLSPSGGTYQETQYF; v_gene: TRBV27; abundance: -; j_gene: TRBJ2-5; d_gene: TRBD2; len: 18
CDR3nt: TGTGCCAGCAGTTCGGGGGAGAACACCGGGGAGCTGTTTTTT; CDR3aa: CASSSGENTGELFF; v_gene: TRBV4-2; abundance: -; j_gene: TRBJ2-2; d_gene: -; len: 14
CDR3nt: TGTGCCAGCAGTTACTCGAGAGGACAATACGAGCAGTACTTC; CDR3aa: CASSYSRGQYEQYF; v_gene: TRBV6-2/TRBV6-3; abundance: -; j_gene: TRBJ2-7; d_gene: -; len: 14
CDR3nt: TGTGCCAGCAGCTTGGGACAGCCTCCCAACACTGAAGCTTTCTTT; CDR3aa: CASSLGQPPNTEAFF; v_gene: TRBV7-9; abundance: once; j_gene: TRBJ1-1; d_gene: TRBD1; len: 15
CDR3nt: TGTGCCAGCAGTGACGCGGGCAGGGGGAACACTGAAGCTTTCTTT; CDR3aa: CASSDAGRGNTEAFF; v_gene: TRBV2; abundance: -; j_gene: TRBJ1-1; d_gene: -; len: 15
CDR3nt: TGTGCCAGCAGCGGGCGGGGGGGCCACGGAGATACGCAGTATTTT; CDR3aa: CASSGRGGHGDTQYF; v_gene: TRBV9; abundance: once; j_gene: TRBJ2-3; d_gene: TRBD2; len: 15
CDR3nt: TGTGCCAGTTCGAGGGAAAAAAGTATCGATGAGCAGTTCTTC; CDR3aa: CASSREKSIDEQFF; v_gene: TRBV6-5; abundance: -; j_gene: TRBJ2-1; d_gene: -; len: 14
CDR3nt: TGTGCCAGCAGTGAGAGGGGAGAGGGGGTAACAGATACGCAGTATTTT; CDR3aa: CASSERGEGVTDTQYF; v_gene: TRBV6-1; abundance: -; j_gene: TRBJ2-3; d_gene: -; len: 16
CDR3nt: TGTGCCAGCAGCTTGAGGGGCAGGGGACCCTATGGCTACACCTTC; CDR3aa: CASSLRGRGPYGYTF; v_gene: TRBV5-8; abundance: -; j_gene: TRBJ1-2; d_gene: -; len: 15
CDR3nt: TGCAGCGTTAATCGGGGAGGACGAGAAAAACTGTTTTTT; CDR3aa: CSVNRGGREKLFF; v_gene: TRBV29-1; abundance: -; j_gene: TRBJ1-4; d_gene: -; len: 13